These 22 T cell receptor beta chains share one sample of origin, sequenced in a study of blood T cell repertoires in COVID-19. The repertoire was sequenced with immunoSEQ multiplex PCR; TCRdb's copy has only in-frame clones and lacks some. The profile shows under 350,000 clones, approximately 90% of them singletons. Sequenced material: peripheral blood. All receptors derive from a man aged 35-49 years with acute or convalescent COVID-19.

This chain connects TRBV11-2 to TRBJ2-1, with D perhaps matching TRBD1 (6 bases). The CDR3 totals 17 residues. The V gene's germline CDR1 is SGHAT and CDR2 FQNNGV. Trimming left V 3 bases short and J 1 base short, with 16 bases between. The chain's CDR3 is CASSLYRAVGSYNEQFF. The DNA for the CDR3 is TGTGCCAGCAGCTTGTACAGGGCAGTGGGATCCTACAATGAGCAGTTCTTC.

The chain employs TRBV15 and TRBJ2-7, with a weak D call TRBD2 (6 bases). The CDR3 is made up of 19 amino acids. Trimming removed 5 bases from V and 0 bases from J, with 26 bases in between. Germline loops: CDR1 LNHNV, CDR2 YYDKDF (reference sequence). CDR3 sequence: CATSSPRTRGGLSSYEQYF. CDR3 in DNA: TGTGCCACCAGCTCCCCGAGGACGCGGGGCGGTTTGAGCTCCTACGAGCAGTACTTC.

The J gene is TRBJ2-1, the V gene TRBV3-1 (or the pseudogene TRBV3-2); TRBD2 agrees at 10 bases. CDR1 and CDR2 from the germline V gene are LGHDT and YNNKEL (reference sequence). Trimming removed 1 base from V and 8 bases from J; junction bases left unmatched: 8. The CDR3 consists of 16 residues. CDR3 sequence reads: CASSQGWSGGAYEQFF. DNA of the CDR3: TGTGCCAGCAGCCAAGGGTGGAGCGGGGGGGCCTATGAGCAGTTCTTC.

The rearrangement links TRBV5-1 to TRBJ2-2; D is uncertain. Germline V gene lookup returns CDR1 SGHRS and CDR2 YFSETQ. This CDR3 has 17 residues. The V end was cut by 3 bases, the J end by 4 bases, with 19 bases between. CDR3 nucleotide sequence: TGCGCCAGCAGCTACCGCAGGCCACCCTCTCTCACCGGGGAGCTGTTTTTT. Translated: CASSYRRPPSLTGELFF.

The J gene is TRBJ1-2, the V gene TRBV5-1; tentative D call: TRBD1 (6 bases). Per the germline V gene, CDR1 is SGHRS and CDR2 is YFSETQ. V gave up 4 bases and J gave up 0 bases, with 13 bases separating them. The CDR3 covers 15 residues. Here the CDR3 reads CASSTVQGPNYGYTF. CDR3 DNA sequence: TGCGCCAGCAGCACGGTACAGGGACCTAACTATGGCTACACCTTC.

Only a few counts were recorded for this clone. The chain has TRBV7-9 and TRBJ2-1, with D unclear. Germline assignment: CDR1 SEHNR and CDR2 FQNEAQ (reference sequence). The CDR3 sequence is 11 residues long. Trimming took off 2 bases at V and 9 bases at J, with 5 bases between the two ends. The CDR3 is CASSLYIEQFF. As DNA, the CDR3 is TGTGCCAGCAGCTTATATATTGAGCAGTTCTTC.

The V gene is TRBV6-5, the J gene TRBJ1-2; 12 bases are shared with TRBD1. The V gene end was trimmed by 7 bases and the J gene end by 8 bases; junction bases not matched to a gene: 8. The length of the CDR3 is 14 residues. Per the germline V gene, CDR1 is MNHEY and CDR2 is SVGAGI. CDR3 sequence reads: CASKLLGTGGGYTF. The CDR3 DNA reads as TGTGCCAGCAAATTATTAGGGACAGGGGGCGGCTACACCTTC.

The CDR3, as DNA: TGTGCCAGTATAGTCCCAGGGGCCGGAAACACTGAAGCTTTCTTT. It is translated as CASIVPGAGNTEAFF. The chain employs TRBV19 and TRBJ1-1, with a possible D match to TRBD1 (6 bases). V lost 7 bases and J lost 2, with 17 bases in between. This CDR3 spans 15 amino acids. CDR1 is LNHDA, CDR2 SQIVND, per germline (reference sequence).

The chain has TRBV19 and TRBJ1-6; D is possibly TRBD1 (6 bases). This CDR3 has 15 amino acids. Trimming removed 5 bases from V and 10 bases from J, with 18 bases in between. Germline V gives CDR1 LNHDA, CDR2 SQIVND (reference sequence). The CDR3, as DNA: TGTGCCAGTAGTTTACAGGGTGTTAAAGAATCACCCCTCCACTTT. This encodes CASSLQGVKESPLHF.

This chain links TRBV6-5 with TRBJ1-3, with TRBD1 as a possible D gene (6 bases). V lost 8 bases and J 4 bases, leaving 15 bases between the germline ends. The CDR3 is 14 amino acids. Germline V gene lookup returns CDR1 MNHEY and CDR2 SVGAGI. CDR3: CASARGAWGNTIYF. The CDR3, as DNA: TGTGCCAGCGCCCGGGGGGCGTGGGGAAACACCATATATTTT.

The chain uses TRBV7-6 and TRBJ2-1; TRBD1 aligns across 7 bases. The CDR3 covers 16 residues. V was clipped by 0 bases and J by 7 bases; unmatched bases: 9. Per the germline V gene, CDR1 is SGHVS and CDR2 is FNYEAQ. CDR3 nucleotides: TGTGCCAGCAGCTTAGCCGGGACAGATTTCGGAAATGAGCAGTTCTTC. Translation gives CASSLAGTDFGNEQFF.

Worth noting for this clone: The sample holds other DNA sequences that translate to the same CDR3. The chain joins TRBV5-4 to TRBJ2-3; D is perhaps TRBD2 (7 bases). The CDR3 loop spans 15 amino acids. Germline V gives CDR1 SGHNT, CDR2 YYREEE (reference sequence). The V and J ends lost 0 bases and 1 base respectively, with 9 bases between them. The CDR3 region is CASSLGGGGTDTQYF. The CDR3, as DNA: TGTGCCAGCAGCTTGGGAGGGGGGGGCACAGATACGCAGTATTTT.

The CDR3 DNA sequence: TGTGCCTGGGACGGGGGACTAGCATCAGATACGCAGTATTTT. Translated, it gives CAWDGGLASDTQYF. This chain joins TRBV30 and TRBJ2-3; 9 bases agree with TRBD2. The V gene end was trimmed by 5 bases and the J gene end by 4 bases; junction bases not matched to a gene: 7. Germline V lookup: CDR1 GTSNPN, CDR2 SVGIG (reference sequence). The CDR3 has 14 amino acids.

About this clone: One junction end does not reproduce the germline sequence, and a read error may be involved. The chain links TRBV18 to TRBJ2-7; D unresolved. CDR1 is KGHSH and CDR2 is LQKENI in the germline V gene. The CDR3 length is 15 residues. DNA for the CDR3: TGTGCCAGCTCGCCACTAATCACGGTAGCCAACGAGCAGTACTTC. Residues: CASSPLITVANEQYF.

The CDR3 DNA reads as TGTGCCAGCAGTGATGGCTCACCCCTCCACTTT. Translation: CASSDGSPLHF. The genes are TRBV2 and TRBJ1-6; unclear D gene. From germline, CDR1 is SNHLY and CDR2 FYNNEI. V was shortened by 3 bases and J by 10 bases, with 4 bases between the two germline ends. The CDR3 covers 11 residues. Based on the CDR3 plus reference TRBV2 and TRBJ1-6, the full variable domain is EPEVTQTPSHQVTQMGQEVILRCVPISNHLYFYWYRQILGQKVEFLVSFYNNEISEKSEIFDDQFSVERPDGSNFTLKIRSTKLEDSAMYFCASSDGSPLHFGNGTRLTVT.

This clone was counted between two and nine times. The rearrangement uses TRBV6-5 and TRBJ2-5; 7 nucleotides agree with TRBD1. CDR3 size: 15 residues. CDR1 and CDR2 (germline): MNHEY, SVGAGI. With 0 bases clipped from V and 4 bases from J, the junction kept 5 bases outside the gene matches. The CDR3 is CASSYSRGTAETQYF. CDR3 coding DNA: TGTGCCAGCAGTTACTCCAGGGGGACAGCAGAGACCCAGTACTTC.

The chain joins TRBV6-5 to TRBJ1-1, with TRBD1 identical over 7 bases. V trimming: 8 bases; J trimming: 5 bases; junction bases outside the gene matches: 8. From germline, CDR1 is MNHEY and CDR2 SVGAGI. This CDR3 comprises 13 residues. The CDR3 reads CASGGTVRTEAFF. The DNA of the CDR3 is TGTGCCAGCGGAGGGACAGTCAGAACTGAAGCTTTCTTT.

This clone has just one count. The chain links TRBV5-1 to TRBJ1-2; tentatively, D is TRBD1 (6 bases). Germline CDR1 reads SGHRS; CDR2 reads YFSETQ. Trimming removed 2 bases at V and 8 bases at J, with 13 bases between. This CDR3 has 13 amino acids. DNA of the CDR3: TGCGCCAGCAGCTTCGGGGGGGCGGACGGCTACACCTTC. Translated, it gives CASSFGGADGYTF.

This chain joins TRBV5-5 and TRBJ2-4; tentatively, D is TRBD1 (6 bases). Trimming cost V 1 base and J 3 bases, with 11 bases left between them. The germline V gene has CDR1 SGHKS and CDR2 YYEKEE (reference sequence). The CDR3 covers 15 residues. CDR3 nucleotide sequence: TGTGCCAGCAGCTTGTTGCAGGGGAACAAAAACATTCAGTACTTC. Translation: CASSLLQGNKNIQYF.

V gene TRBV6-1 combines with J gene TRBJ2-2; D gene ambiguous. The CDR3 contains 15 residues. V lost 1 base and J lost 3, with 9 bases in between. Per germline, CDR1 MNHNS and CDR2 SASEGT. Here the CDR3 DNA reads TGTGCCAGCAGTGAAGTCTTCCCGGACACCGGGGAGCTGTTTTTT. Translating it yields CASSEVFPDTGELFF.

This chain uses TRBV20-1 with TRBJ2-1; no definite D call. Trimming took 3 bases from V and 4 from J, leaving 13 bases between them. CDR1 DFQATT and CDR2 SNEGSKA come from the germline V gene (reference sequence). This CDR3 is built from 14 residues. Here the CDR3 DNA reads TGCAGTGCTAGTTCGGGTGAGTGGTACAATGAGCAGTTCTTC. Translation gives CSASSGEWYNEQFF.

The V call is TRBV27, the J call TRBJ2-7; D may be TRBD1 (5 bases). Trimming cost V 2 bases and J 3 bases, with 11 bases left between them. Germline values: CDR1 MNHEY, CDR2 SMNVEV (reference sequence). The CDR3 contains 14 residues. Here the CDR3 DNA reads TGTGCCAGCAGTTTAGCAGGGAACTTCTACGAGCAGTACTTC. This codes for CASSLAGNFYEQYF.